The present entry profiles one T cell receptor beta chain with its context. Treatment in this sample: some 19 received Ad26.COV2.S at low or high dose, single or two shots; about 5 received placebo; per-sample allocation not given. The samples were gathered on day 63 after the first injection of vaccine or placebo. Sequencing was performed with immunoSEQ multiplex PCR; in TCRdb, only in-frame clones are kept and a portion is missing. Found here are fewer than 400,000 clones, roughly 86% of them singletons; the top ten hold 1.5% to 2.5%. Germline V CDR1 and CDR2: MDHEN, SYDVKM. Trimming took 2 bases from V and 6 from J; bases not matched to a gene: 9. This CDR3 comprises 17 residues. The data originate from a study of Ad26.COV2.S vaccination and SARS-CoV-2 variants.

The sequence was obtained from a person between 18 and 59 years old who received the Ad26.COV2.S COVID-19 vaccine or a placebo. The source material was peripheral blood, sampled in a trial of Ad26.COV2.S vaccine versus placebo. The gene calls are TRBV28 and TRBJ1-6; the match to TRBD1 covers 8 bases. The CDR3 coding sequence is TGTGCCAGCAGTTTACCCCGGACAGGGAAGTCTAATTCACCCCTCCACTTT. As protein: CASSLPRTGKSNSPLHF.